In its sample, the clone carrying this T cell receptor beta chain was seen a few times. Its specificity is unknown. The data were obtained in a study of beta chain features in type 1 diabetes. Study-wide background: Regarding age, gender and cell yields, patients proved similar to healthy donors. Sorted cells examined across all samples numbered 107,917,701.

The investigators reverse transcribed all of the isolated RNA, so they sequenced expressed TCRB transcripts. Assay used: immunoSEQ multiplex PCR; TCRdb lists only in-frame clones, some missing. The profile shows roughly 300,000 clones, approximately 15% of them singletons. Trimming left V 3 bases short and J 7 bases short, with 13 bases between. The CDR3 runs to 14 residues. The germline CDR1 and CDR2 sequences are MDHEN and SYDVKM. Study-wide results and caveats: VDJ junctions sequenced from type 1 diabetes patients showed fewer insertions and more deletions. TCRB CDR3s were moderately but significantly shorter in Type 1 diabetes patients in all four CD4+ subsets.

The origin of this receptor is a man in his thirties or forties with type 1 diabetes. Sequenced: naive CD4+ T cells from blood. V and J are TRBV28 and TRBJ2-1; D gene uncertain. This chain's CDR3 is CASSFPRTLNEQFF. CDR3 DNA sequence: TGTGCCAGCAGTTTCCCTAGAACCCTTAATGAGCAGTTCTTC. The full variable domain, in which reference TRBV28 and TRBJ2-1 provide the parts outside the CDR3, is DVKVTQSSRYLVKRTGEKVFLECVQDMDHENMFWYRQDPGLGLRLIYFSYDVKMKEKGDIPEGYSVSREKKERFSLILESASTNQTSMYLCASSFPRTLNEQFFGPGTRLTVL.